Each of the 24 T cell receptor beta chains below was sequenced from the same sample in a study of vaccination effects on CD4 cells after COVID-19. Assay used: immunoSEQ multiplex PCR; TCRdb lists only in-frame clones, some missing. Counted here are approximately 70,000 clones, 76% occurring once; the ten biggest clones make up about 0.86%. Before sequencing, viral peptide pools were used by the ViraFEST assay to expand antigen-specific CD4+ T cells. Upon completion of 10 days in culture, CD4+ T cells were isolated. The participants, recipients of two vaccine doses, got either BNT162b2 or mRNA-1273. The antigens of these receptors remain unknown. Sample: CD4+ T cells from PBMCs cultured with HCoV-OC43 spike peptides, taken after COVID-19 vaccination. Regarding subset: HCoV-OC43 spike overlapping peptide pool stimulation. These receptors were obtained from a human donor who received a COVID-19 vaccine.

Worth noting for this clone: The identical CDR3 is also encoded by other nucleotide sequences in the sample. This chain connects TRBV7-2 to TRBJ2-3; no definite D call. The CDR3 consists of 14 residues. Germline V lookup: CDR1 SGHTA, CDR2 FQGNSA. V lost 5 bases, J lost 0 bases, and 9 bases lay in between. The DNA of the CDR3 is TGTGCCAGCAGCCTCCGAGCTAGCACAGATACGCAGTATTTT. It encodes CASSLRASTDTQYF. Full variable domain (outside the CDR3, taken from reference TRBV7-2 and TRBJ2-3): GAGVSQSPSNKVTEKGKDVELRCDPISGHTALYWYRQSLGQGLEFLIYFQGNSAPDKSGLPSDRFSAERTGGSVSTLTIQRTQQEDSAVYLCASSLRASTDTQYFGPGTRLTVL.

The gene calls are TRBV24-1 and TRBJ1-1; no clear D gene. The V end was cut by 5 bases, the J end by 1 base, with 4 bases between. Germline CDR1 is KGHDR and CDR2 is SFDVKD. There are 12 residues in the CDR3. The CDR3 reads CATSGRNTEAFF. In DNA form, the CDR3 reads TGTGCCACCAGTGGCAGGAACACTGAAGCTTTCTTT.

This clone occurred once. This chain uses TRBV7-2 with TRBJ2-1, with 10 bases fitting TRBD2. The V gene's germline CDR1 is SGHTA and CDR2 FQGNSA. The CDR3 loop spans 15 amino acids. J was trimmed by 6 bases and V by 6 bases; bases with no gene match: 8. The CDR3: CASSRSGGVGNEQFF. The CDR3 nucleotides are TGTGCCAGCAGTCGAAGCGGGGGGGTTGGCAATGAGCAGTTCTTC.

The chain combines TRBV11-3 with TRBJ2-5; the match to TRBD1 covers 7 bases. The CDR3 length is 14 residues. Germline CDR1 SGHNT, CDR2 YENEEA. The V gene end was trimmed by 5 bases and the J gene end by 5 bases; junction bases not matched to a gene: 8. CDR3 sequence reads: CASSKRGPLETQYF. The CDR3 region has the DNA TGTGCCAGCAGCAAAAGGGGGCCGTTGGAGACCCAGTACTTC.

V gene TRBV11-2 combines with J gene TRBJ1-1; TRBD1 is a possible D gene (6 bases). V was pared by 5 bases and J by 1 base, with 8 bases between. The CDR3 length is 13 residues. Germline CDR1 and CDR2: SGHAT and FQNNGV. CDR3 sequence: CASSLDRNTEAFF. CDR3 DNA: TGTGCCAGCAGCCTGGACAGGAACACTGAAGCTTTCTTT.

This clone appeared a few times. The chain uses TRBV6-5 and TRBJ2-7; D may be TRBD1 (6 bases). This CDR3 is built from 13 residues. The germline V and J ends were trimmed by 6 bases and 1 base, with 10 bases remaining between them. Germline V gene data show CDR1 as MNHEY and CDR2 as SVGAGI. The CDR3 coding sequence is TGTGCCAGCAGAAAGACAGGTTCCTACGAGCAGTACGTC. It yields the protein CASRKTGSYEQYV.

This chain links TRBV5-1 with TRBJ1-4; TRBD1 is a possible D gene (6 bases). The germline V and J ends were trimmed by 0 bases and 8 bases, with 14 bases remaining between them. Germline CDR1 reads SGHRS; CDR2 reads YFSETQ. CDR3 size: 15 residues. CDR3 sequence: CASSLEWGAGEKLFF. The CDR3 DNA sequence: TGCGCCAGCAGCTTGGAATGGGGGGCCGGGGAAAAACTGTTTTTT.

This chain joins TRBV5-1 and TRBJ2-2; a possible D gene is TRBD1 (6 bases). Germline CDR1 is SGHRS and CDR2 is YFSETQ. Trimming took off 0 bases at V and 0 bases at J, with 9 bases between the two ends. The CDR3 covers 16 residues. CDR3 coding DNA: TGCGCCAGCAGCTTGGTAGGGGGACCGAACACCGGGGAGCTGTTTTTT. Protein: CASSLVGGPNTGELFF.

This clone was counted only a few times. The V and J genes are TRBV7-9 and TRBJ2-2; 7 bases are shared with TRBD1. V was clipped by 5 bases and J by 5 bases; unmatched bases: 8. CDR1 is SEHNR and CDR2 is FQNEAQ in the germline V gene (reference sequence). This CDR3 has 15 residues. In DNA, the CDR3 is TGTGCCAGCAGCATCGGGACAGTGGGAACCGGGGAGCTGTTTTTT. It yields the protein CASSIGTVGTGELFF.

The chain links TRBV24-1 to TRBJ1-2, with 8 bases lining up with TRBD1. The trim removed 2 bases at V and 6 bases at J, leaving 4 bases unmatched. Germline V CDR1 and CDR2: KGHDR, SFDVKD. The CDR3 runs to 14 residues. The CDR3 region has the DNA TGTGCCACCAGTGATTGGACAGGGAAGGATGGCTACACCTTC. The encoded protein is CATSDWTGKDGYTF.

V usage is TRBV15 and J usage is TRBJ1-4; D unresolved. This CDR3 has 13 residues. The ends were cut back, 0 bases at V and 7 bases at J, with 6 bases in the middle. CDR1 and CDR2 (germline): LNHNV, YYDKDF (reference sequence). DNA of the CDR3: TGTGCCACCAGCAGAGATCGGGGTGAAAAACTGTTTTTT. It codes for CATSRDRGEKLFF.

V usage is TRBV7-2 and J usage is TRBJ2-7, with no clear D. The CDR3 is made up of 13 amino acids. Per germline, CDR1 SGHTA and CDR2 FQGNSA. V gave up 3 bases and J gave up 7 bases, with 13 bases separating them. In DNA, the CDR3 is TGTGCCAGCAGCTTCTCTCTGATTGGGGAGCAGTACGTC. This translates into CASSFSLIGEQYV.

The V call is TRBV9, the J call TRBJ1-5, with D unclear. The CDR3 extends over 15 amino acids. The V end lost 0 bases, the J end lost 7 bases, and 14 bases lay between the germline ends. Germline V lookup: CDR1 SGDLS, CDR2 YYNGEE. CDR3 in amino acids: CASSVDPLDGQPQHF. DNA for the CDR3: TGTGCCAGCAGCGTAGATCCCCTGGACGGACAGCCCCAGCATTTT. The variable domain in full, completed from reference TRBV9 and TRBJ1-5, reads DSGVTQTPKHLITATGQRVTLRCSPRSGDLSVYWYQQSLDQGLQFLIQYYNGEERAKGNILERFSAQQFPDLHSELNLSSLELGDSALYFCASSVDPLDGQPQHFGDGTRLSIL.

Only a few counts were recorded for this clone. The chain couples TRBV7-6 to TRBJ2-1; D is possibly TRBD1 (5 bases). The V and J ends lost 3 bases and 2 bases respectively, with 11 bases between them. In germline, CDR1 is SGHVS, CDR2 FNYEAQ. The CDR3 length is 15 residues. CDR3 DNA: TGTGCCAGCAGCTTCGACAGTGCCCCCTACAATGAGCAGTTCTTC. Amino acids: CASSFDSAPYNEQFF.

The chain joins TRBV5-1 to TRBJ2-5, with 11 nucleotides matching TRBD2. This CDR3 has 17 amino acids. The germline gives CDR1 SGHRS, CDR2 YFSETQ. V lost 3 bases, J lost 2 bases, and 9 bases stayed unmatched. Here the CDR3 reads CASSSTTSGARQETQYF. In DNA form, the CDR3 reads TGCGCCAGCAGCTCTACGACTAGCGGGGCAAGACAAGAGACCCAGTACTTC. Full variable domain (remainder filled in from reference TRBV5-1 and TRBJ2-5): KAGVTQTPRYLIKTRGQQVTLSCSPISGHRSVSWYQQTPGQGLQFLFEYFSETQRNKGNFPGRFSGRQFSNSRSEMNVSTLELGDSALYLCASSSTTSGARQETQYFGPGTRLLVL.

V gene TRBV15 combines with J gene TRBJ1-5; D is uncertain. The CDR3 contains 16 residues. The V and J ends lost 2 bases and 3 bases respectively, with 14 bases between them. CDR1 is LNHNV and CDR2 is YYDKDF in the germline V gene (reference sequence). The CDR3 is CATSRSLVGDNQPQHF. CDR3 coding DNA: TGTGCCACCAGCAGATCTTTAGTGGGTGACAATCAGCCCCAGCATTTT.

The chain is built from TRBV7-2 and TRBJ1-3; 9 nucleotides line up with TRBD1. Germline trimming cut 5 bases from V and 10 bases from J; bases unmatched to any gene: 12. The CDR3 spans 15 residues. Germline V CDR1 and CDR2: SGHTA, FQGNSA. The CDR3 region is CASSQRLSGTGTIYF. The CDR3 DNA reads as TGTGCCAGCAGCCAGCGACTCTCCGGGACAGGGACCATATATTTT.

This chain connects TRBV7-3 to TRBJ2-2; possible D gene TRBD1, 6 bases. This CDR3 has 15 amino acids. Trimming stripped 5 bases from V and 7 bases from J, with 17 bases between. Germline V gene data show CDR1 as SGHTA and CDR2 as FQGTGA. The CDR3, as DNA: TGTGCCAGCAGCGTGACGCAGGGGATCGGCGGGGAGCTGTTTTTT. It yields the protein CASSVTQGIGGELFF.

This clone was detected only a few times. This chain links TRBV3-1 (or the pseudogene TRBV3-2) with TRBJ1-6; D is undetermined. CDR1 is LGHDT and CDR2 is YNNKEL in the germline V gene (reference sequence). The CDR3 consists of 14 residues. The V gene lost 4 bases and the J gene lost 7 bases, with 11 bases spanning the gap. CDR3 nucleotides: TGTGCCAGCAGCCGACCCGGGGAGAATTCACCCCTCCACTTT. This sequence encodes CASSRPGENSPLHF.

This chain joins TRBV3-1 (or the pseudogene TRBV3-2) and TRBJ1-4; weak D call: TRBD1 (5 bases). The CDR3 extends over 15 amino acids. V was shortened by 0 bases and J by 2 bases, with 7 bases between the two germline ends. From germline, CDR1 is LGHDT and CDR2 YNNKEL (reference sequence). The CDR3, as DNA: TGTGCCAGCAGCCAAGAGGGGGGGACTAATGAAAAACTGTTTTTT. Its protein product is CASSQEGGTNEKLFF.

V is TRBV5-1 and J is TRBJ1-2; no definite D call. Trimming removed 0 bases at V and 2 bases at J, with 8 bases between. CDR3 length equals 14 residues. Germline CDR1 and CDR2: SGHRS and YFSETQ. CDR3 coding DNA: TGCGCCAGCAGCTTGGGTCCGGAAAACTATGGCTACACCTTC. It codes for CASSLGPENYGYTF.

The chain links TRBV6-5 to TRBJ2-7; the D is unclear. CDR1 and CDR2 (germline): MNHEY, SVGAGI. The CDR3 totals 14 residues. V gave up 6 bases and J gave up 2 bases, with 14 bases separating them. CDR3 bases: TGTGCCAGCAGCACCGGGCCCTTAACCTACGAGCAGTACGTC. This encodes CASSTGPLTYEQYV.

This chain uses TRBV5-1 with TRBJ2-2; D possibly corresponds to TRBD1 (6 bases). Trimming stripped 1 base from V and 5 bases from J, with 9 bases between. Germline lookup yields CDR1 SGHRS and CDR2 YFSETQ. This CDR3 is built from 14 residues. This CDR3 is CASSLWGLTGELFF. The CDR3 DNA sequence: TGCGCCAGCAGCTTGTGGGGGCTGACCGGGGAGCTGTTTTTT.

V is TRBV7-2 and J is TRBJ1-1; no definite D call. Germline loops: CDR1 SGHTA, CDR2 FQGNSA. The CDR3 has 12 amino acids. V shed 1 base and J shed 11 bases, with 11 bases lying between them. CDR3 in amino acids: CASSLVRDGAFF. In DNA, the CDR3 is TGTGCCAGCAGCTTAGTAAGGGATGGTGCTTTCTTT.